Reported below is one T cell receptor beta chain. The CDR3 length is 14 residues. Germline V CDR1 and CDR2: SEHNR, FQNEAQ (reference sequence). The sample comes from a study of blood T cells in healthy people across ages. A second PCR of 7 to 11 cycles used a sample-barcoded 5' primer and a J-beta primer mix. TCRdb redid the calling of the 5' RACE reads with MiXCR, one entry per CDR3 protein. Of about 1.4 million distinct CDR3 sequences listed, approximately 60% are singletons. Material: blood. This clonotype was sampled from a man younger than 35 in good health. The chain employs TRBV7-9 and TRBJ2-1; a weak D match, TRBD2 (6 bases). The J call may be wrong; the DNA end is better matched by TRBJ2-7. The CDR3 sequence: CASSLDYSYNEQYF. In DNA, the CDR3 is TGTGCCAGCAGCTTGGACTACTCCTACAATGAGCAGTACTTC.